This T cell receptor (beta chain) was sequenced for a study of CD8+ T cells in alopecia areata. The study, taken as a whole, reports: On tofacitinib, scalp clonality and expanded CD8+ clones among top 100 fell significantly. Clarity of TCR sharing across patients fell short of that in mice, possibly HLA-related.

Specified treatment: oral pan-JAK inhibitor, 5-10 mg twice daily. This clone was detected only a few times. What it binds is unknown. V trimming: 5 bases; J trimming: 6 bases; junction bases outside the gene matches: 6. The CDR3 runs to 14 residues. Germline V gene sequence: CDR1 LNHDA, CDR2 SQIVND (reference sequence). Investigators isolated RNA and reverse transcribed it into cDNA to act as the sequencing template. Method: immunoSEQ multiplex PCR; TCRdb's copy keeps in-frame clones and lacks some. Of 200,000 to 250,000 clones listed, roughly two fifths were seen once; the top ten hold under 0.55%. The rearrangement links TRBV19 to TRBJ1-2, with TRBD1 matching over 10 bases. The clonotype was recovered from a human donor with alopecia areata. The sequencing here drew on CD4+ T cells sorted from blood, taken at approximately week 30, from a patient treated with tofacitinib. Written as DNA, the CDR3 is TGTGCCAGTAGTGCTGACAGGGGGCCCAATGGCTACACCTTC. Its protein is CASSADRGPNGYTF.